This T cell receptor (beta chain) was sequenced for a study of response to subunit inactivated influenza vaccine. There are 14 residues in the CDR3. Germline CDR1 reads SGHAT; CDR2 reads FQNNGV. V lost 5 bases, J lost 7 bases, and 17 bases lay in between. MiXCR, applied by TCRdb to the RT-PCR reads, yields one record per CDR3 protein. The sample yields hundreds of thousands of distinct CDR3 sequences, more than 11% seen once. The chain is built from TRBV11-2 and TRBJ1-1; D is undetermined. This receptor was identified in a man aged 50 to 60 who received an inactivated influenza vaccine. Specimen: PBMCs from blood, collected less than 15 days before vaccination. This CDR3 is CASSPALTTNEAFF. The DNA of the CDR3 is TGTGCCAGCAGCCCCGCATTGACTACAAATGAAGCTTTCTTT.